This T cell receptor beta chain was recorded in a study of T cell responses to AZD1222 COVID-19 vaccine. TCRdb's table, derived via immunoSEQ multiplex PCR, lists solely in-frame clones and lacks some. The profile shows tens of thousands of clones, approximately 86% of them singletons. CDR3 length: 12 amino acids. In germline, CDR1 is SQVTM, CDR2 ANQGSEA. The V end lost 7 bases, the J end lost 7 bases, and 14 bases lay between the germline ends. This clonotype was sampled from an adult who received the AZD1222 COVID-19 vaccine. The sequences come from peripheral blood, collected 28 days after the second AZD1222 dose. The chain combines TRBV29-1 with TRBJ2-1; D might be TRBD1 (7 bases). The CDR3 protein is CSALPGGNEQFF. CDR3 in DNA: TGCAGCGCCCTACCAGGGGGGAATGAGCAGTTCTTC.